This T cell receptor beta chain emerged from a study of blood T cell repertoires in COVID-19. CDR1 is DFQATT, CDR2 SNEGSKA, per germline (reference sequence). The V end lost 5 bases, the J end lost 5 bases, and 6 bases lay between the germline ends. The CDR3 extends over 10 amino acids. This clone was recorded a few times. Source study methods: Using reference gene primer amplification, nucleated cell counts were estimated. Measured with immunoSEQ multiplex PCR; TCRdb has only the in-frame clones, and not every one. For V, J and clone size, that table is used; D and trimming come from the DNA. The table shows about 250,000 clones, with 88% occurring only once.

The sample comprised peripheral blood. The V call is TRBV20-1, the J call TRBJ2-5; D is unresolved. The clonotype was recovered from a woman younger than 45 with COVID-19, enrolled during active disease. Written as DNA, the CDR3 is TGCAGTGCTGCGGTCGAGACCCAGTACTTC. Protein: CSAAVETQYF.